This T cell receptor (beta chain) appears in the sequencing data of a study of control samples from healthy donors and cancer patients. Some clones are missing from TCRdb's copy, which holds only in-frame ones; the method was immunoSEQ multiplex PCR. The top ten clones hold 2.4% of a sample with roughly 150,000 clones, 85% to 95% of them seen once. Germline V CDR1 and CDR2: SGHTA, FQGNSA. The CDR3 covers 14 residues. Trimming cost V 3 bases and J 3 bases, with 12 bases left between them. The rearrangement joins TRBV7-2 to TRBJ2-7; D is undetermined. The sample taken for sequencing was blood. The clonotype originates from a man between 45 and 60 years old in good health. The CDR3 DNA reads TGTGCCAGCAGCTTTTCTGGTCCCCGCTACGAGCAGTACTTC. It is translated as CASSFSGPRYEQYF.